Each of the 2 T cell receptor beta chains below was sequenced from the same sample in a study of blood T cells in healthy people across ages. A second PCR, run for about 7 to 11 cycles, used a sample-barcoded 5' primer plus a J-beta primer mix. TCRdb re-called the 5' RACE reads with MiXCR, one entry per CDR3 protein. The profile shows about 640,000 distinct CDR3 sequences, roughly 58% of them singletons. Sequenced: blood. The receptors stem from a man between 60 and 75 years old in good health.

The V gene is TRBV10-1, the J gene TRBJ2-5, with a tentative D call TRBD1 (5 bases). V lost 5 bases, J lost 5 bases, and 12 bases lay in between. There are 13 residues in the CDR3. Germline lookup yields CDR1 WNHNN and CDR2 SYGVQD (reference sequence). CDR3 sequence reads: CASSTAGLETQYF. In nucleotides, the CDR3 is TGCGCCAGCAGTACAGCAGGGTTGGAGACCCAGTACTTC.

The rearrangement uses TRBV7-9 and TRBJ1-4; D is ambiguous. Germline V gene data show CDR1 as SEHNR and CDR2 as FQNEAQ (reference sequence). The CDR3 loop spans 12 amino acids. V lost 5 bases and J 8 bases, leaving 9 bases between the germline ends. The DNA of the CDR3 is TGTGCCAGCAGCCCCATTGCGGAAAAACTGTTTTTT. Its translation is CASSPIAEKLFF.